Given below is one T cell receptor (beta chain) in context. This clone's antigen is unknown. Per-base quality was not reported, and no clone a single base away is much larger than it. The entry originates in a study of blood T cells in healthy people across ages (dated by TCRdb to about 2015). Regarding the research as a whole: In model experiments, template switching captured roughly one uniquely barcoded TCR beta cDNA molecule for every two T cells. The study measured age-related changes in TCR beta repertoire diversity using deep sequencing normalized with unique cDNA molecular identifiers. Two additional independent replicas of 1 million unique cDNA reads from the same blood draw were analyzed for two donors (one aged 18 to 29 and one aged 80 or older). The donors were divided into four age groups: young (average roughly 15 years), middle-aged (approximately 39), aged (approximately 62) and long-lived (around 87). Summary of the overall study and its limitations: As age increased, observed TCR beta diversity per million T cells dropped in a roughly linear way, and a significant reduction was already evident by age 40. A strong correlation was found between observed TCR beta diversity and the percentage of naive T cells measured by flow cytometry. Estimates of total diversity from one million sequenced T cells were regarded as lower bounds and underestimates. Because the CMV infection status of the donors was unknown, age-related changes in expanded clonotypes may potentially have been confounded. Compared with the aged group, the long-lived group had more naive CD4+ T cells, fewer expanded clones and increased TCR diversity, a pattern suggesting age selection. Because profiling used bulk unsorted PBMCs, naive and antigen-experienced compartments could not be compared conclusively.

Receptor amplification or capture employed 5' RACE. TCRdb records Illumina HiSeq 2500 as the sequencer. The second PCR ran for about 6 to 12 cycles and used a J-beta primer mix along with a sample-barcoded 5' primer. Each TCR beta cDNA molecule received a unique molecular identifier from a template-switch 5' adaptor carrying 12 random nucleotides. Each sample yielded at least 2.5 million CDR3-containing paired-end reads. First-strand cDNA was synthesized from all RNA with the Mint cDNA synthesis kit, primed by a TRBC-specific oligonucleotide. All cDNA was treated with uracil-DNA glycosylase and then went through a first 18-cycle PCR with the universal primers M1SS and BC2_uni_R. Processing in the source paper ran as follows. Normalization of each sample was performed by random selection of 1 million high-quality reads, each carrying a distinct molecular identifier. Instead of being binned into consensus sequences, reads that shared molecular identifiers were thrown out. MiTCR, with a Q25 quality threshold and the strictest error-elimination algorithm, was used for CDR3 identification, clonotype clustering and error correction. A nonparametric unseen species model with Euler transformation was used to estimate a lower bound on total TCR beta diversity. TCRdb passed the public sequencing reads through fastp at Q25 and MiXCR, retaining productive beta sequences. Every CDR3 protein is listed once, alongside the most common genes and DNA of its rows. Here the V and J calls rest on TCRdb's processing, not on the authors' analysis. This sample lists 760,000 or so distinct CDR3 sequences; around 25% were detected once. The top ten clonotypes cover roughly 9% of the sample.

Systemically healthy Caucasian individuals from Russia, around 39 in total and aged roughly 6 to 95 years, were included as donors. About 9.1 milliliters of peripheral blood were collected from each donor into EDTA-treated Vacutainer tubes. Ficoll-Paque density-gradient centrifugation was used to isolate PBMCs, with at least 7 million per sample. Total RNA was extracted from PBMCs with Trizol reagent, with at least 6 micrograms obtained per sample. For every donor, an aliquot of PBMCs went through flow cytometry to measure the percentages of naive CD45RAhigh/CD27high T cells. Sequences PRHDT (CDR1) and FYEKMQ (CDR2) are obtained from the germline V gene (reference sequence). The CDR3 covers 15 residues, taking in both the cysteine and the phenylalanine. The only DNA kept is the CDR3, 45 bases in frame from the first base. The germline ends are 17 bases apart after V is trimmed by 4 bases and J by 6 bases.

This sample also belongs to another study, concerning T cells of mothers and their children. The second source states: The donors were nine systemically healthy Caucasian individuals, made up of three mothers and their six children. cDNA synthesis used all of the extracted RNA, with around 1.5 ug of RNA in each 15 ul reaction. In the second PCR, sample barcodes and 2-4 random nucleotides were introduced via the M1S primer. More than 9 million TCR beta CDR3 reads were obtained from each mother, and about 3 million reads were obtained from each child. Thymic selection shapes the output of TCR recombination in a similar way in related and unrelated pairs, and inherited differences have a minor effect. Normalized repertoire overlap was always slightly but never significantly higher in related than unrelated mother-child pairs. Persistent microchimeric T cell clones were not detected, at a sensitivity of approximately 93 clones per million clonotypes. Deep NGS was used in the study to compare the TCR beta repertoires of mothers and children and to look for features that separate related mother-child pairs from unrelated individuals. On average, the children were roughly 11 +/- 4 years old, while the mothers were about 37 +/- 4 years old. Libraries were sequenced on Illumina HiSeq 2000 with 100+100 nt paired-end reads after adapter ligation with NEBNext reagents. Mother and child libraries were prepared a month apart and sequenced in separate runs to prevent cross-contamination. Between roughly 500,000 and 2,300,000 distinct TCR beta clonotypes were identified per donor. Naive TCR beta clonotypes were estimated from low-frequency clonotypes matched to each donor's FACS-determined naive share, without sorting.

The TCR was taken from a boy between 5 and 17 years old in good health. The chain links TRBV13 with TRBJ2-3; TRBD1 is perhaps the D gene, given 6 matching bases. Material for sequencing was blood. The DNA is TGTGCCAGCAGCTCCTCAGGACAGAGATCGGATACGCAGTATTTT. Its amino acids are CASSSSGQRSDTQYF.